Following are 30 T cell receptor beta chains from one sample sequenced in a study of Ad26.COV2.S vaccination and SARS-CoV-2 variants. Treatment denoted: some 19 received Ad26.COV2.S at low or high dose, single or two shots; several received placebo; per-sample allocation not given. Day 63 after the first vaccine or placebo injection was the time point for sampling. Libraries were prepared by immunoSEQ multiplex PCR; TCRdb keeps only in-frame clonotypes and omits some of them. The sample has 400,000 or so clones; approximately 86% are singletons. The material was peripheral blood, obtained in a trial of Ad26.COV2.S vaccine versus placebo. These receptors were obtained from a person between 18 and 65 years old who received the Ad26.COV2.S COVID-19 vaccine or a placebo.

V is TRBV3-1 (or the pseudogene TRBV3-2) and J is TRBJ1-5; the D is unclear. CDR3 size: 13 residues. Germline CDR1 and CDR2: LGHDT and YNNKEL (reference sequence). Trimming shortened V by 0 bases and J by 6 bases, and 6 bases separated the two germline ends. DNA for the CDR3: TGTGCCAGCAGCCAAGATACCCTTCAGCCCCAGCATTTT. Residues: CASSQDTLQPQHF.

The V gene is TRBV6-5, the J gene TRBJ2-3; 8 bases agree with TRBD2. The length of the CDR3 is 15 residues. In germline, CDR1 is MNHEY, CDR2 SVGAGI. With 7 bases clipped from V and 0 bases from J, the junction kept 6 bases outside the gene matches. The CDR3 sequence is CASTAGAPSTDTQYF. The CDR3 DNA reads TGTGCCAGCACAGCGGGGGCCCCTAGCACAGATACGCAGTATTTT.

This rearrangement joins TRBV27 to TRBJ2-2, with TRBD1 matching 7 bases. The V segment lost 3 bases and the J segment 5 bases; nucleotides outside the gene matches: 3. CDR3 length: 14 residues. CDR1 is MNHEY, CDR2 SMNVEV, per germline (reference sequence). CDR3 coding DNA: TGTGCCAGCAGTTTGCCAGGGGGTACCGGGGAGCTGTTTTTT. Amino acid sequence: CASSLPGGTGELFF.

The genes are TRBV30 and TRBJ1-1, with D uncertain. The germline V and J ends were trimmed by 0 bases and 1 base, with 6 bases remaining between them. There are 13 residues in the CDR3. The germline CDR1 and CDR2 sequences are GTSNPN and SVGIG (reference sequence). CDR3 nucleotides: TGTGCCTGGAGTGTAAGCCAGAACACTGAAGCTTTCTTT. Its translation: CAWSVSQNTEAFF.

J is TRBJ2-1 and V is TRBV3-1 (or the pseudogene TRBV3-2); a possible D gene is TRBD2 (6 bases). The ends were cut back, 0 bases at V and 8 bases at J, with 17 bases in the middle. The CDR3 covers 16 residues. CDR1 is LGHDT and CDR2 is YNNKEL in the germline V gene (reference sequence). CDR3 coding DNA: TGTGCCAGCAGCCAAGAAGGGGCTAGCGTTTATCATGAGCAGTTCTTC. This sequence encodes CASSQEGASVYHEQFF.

The J gene is TRBJ2-3, the V gene TRBV5-1; D is possibly TRBD2 (7 bases). The CDR3 has 16 amino acids. CDR1 is SGHRS, CDR2 YFSETQ, per germline. V lost 4 bases and J 6 bases, leaving 21 bases between the germline ends. The CDR3 spells CASSGLRRGPGDTQYF. CDR3 sequence (DNA): TGCGCCAGCAGCGGCCTAAGGCGGGGGCCCGGGGATACGCAGTATTTT.

This rearrangement joins TRBV7-8 to TRBJ2-7, with 8 bases identical to TRBD1. The junction had 7 bases not matched to a gene; V was cut back by 2 bases and J by 7 bases. Germline assignment: CDR1 SGHVS and CDR2 FQNEAQ. There are 14 residues in the CDR3. This chain's CDR3 is CASSLIGQGGEQYF. In DNA form, the CDR3 reads TGTGCCAGCAGCTTAATAGGACAGGGTGGGGAGCAGTACTTC.

This chain connects TRBV13 to TRBJ1-1, with 7 bases that match TRBD1. J was trimmed by 6 bases and V by 1 base; bases with no gene match: 8. The CDR3 spans 15 residues. CDR1 and CDR2 (germline): PRHDT, FYEKMQ (reference sequence). In nucleotides, the CDR3 is TGTGCCAGCAGCTTAGTTGCAGGGGGGTTGGCTGAAGCTTTCTTT. This gives the protein CASSLVAGGLAEAFF. The complete variable domain, with remaining parts taken from reference TRBV13 and TRBJ1-1, reads AAGVIQSPRHLIKEKRETATLKCYPIPRHDTVYWYQQGPGQDPQFLISFYEKMQSDKGSIPDRFSAQQFSDYHSELNMSSLELGDSALYFCASSLVAGGLAEAFFGQGTRLTVV.

The chain couples TRBV4-1 to TRBJ2-2, with 8 bases identical to TRBD1. The CDR3 contains 19 residues. The J segment lost 2 bases and the V segment lost 3 bases, leaving 14 bases of the junction unmatched. Germline V gene lookup returns CDR1 MGHRA and CDR2 YSYEKL. In DNA form, the CDR3 reads TGCGCCAGCAGCCATGTCCCGGGGACAGGTCCTTCTAACACCGGGGAGCTGTTTTTT. Encoded protein: CASSHVPGTGPSNTGELFF.

This chain links TRBV18 with TRBJ2-2; 10 bases are shared with TRBD1. The CDR3 totals 16 residues. Germline assignment: CDR1 KGHSH and CDR2 LQKENI. The V segment lost 4 bases and the J segment 4 bases; nucleotides outside the gene matches: 6. CDR3 in DNA: TGTGCCAGCTCACGTCCACGGGACAGGGGCACCGGGGAGCTGTTTTTT. It yields the protein CASSRPRDRGTGELFF.

This chain links TRBV19 with TRBJ2-2, with no clear D. There are 15 residues in the CDR3. V was pared by 3 bases and J by 3 bases, with 11 bases between. Germline CDR1 and CDR2: LNHDA and SQIVND (reference sequence). The CDR3 sequence: CASSIVRTDTGELFF. The CDR3, as DNA: TGTGCCAGTAGTATTGTCAGGACCGACACCGGGGAGCTGTTTTTT.

This chain connects TRBV2 to TRBJ1-1; 8 bases are shared with TRBD1. Germline V CDR1 and CDR2: SNHLY, FYNNEI. V lost 3 bases and J lost 3; bases outside the gene matches: 9. CDR3 size: 16 residues. CDR3 protein: CASSDSGTGRDTEAFF. The CDR3 bases are TGTGCCAGCAGTGACTCCGGGACAGGAAGGGACACTGAAGCTTTCTTT.

This clone appeared a single time. The rearrangement joins TRBV6-2 or TRBV6-3 to TRBJ2-7, with D perhaps matching TRBD1 (5 bases). Germline assignment: CDR1 MNHEY and CDR2 SVGEGT. This CDR3 comprises 14 residues. Trimming left V 0 bases short and J 5 bases short, with 11 bases between. CDR3 coding DNA: TGTGCCAGCAGTTACTCAGCAGGGAAGAACGAGCAGTACTTC. It is translated as CASSYSAGKNEQYF.

This chain uses TRBV7-9 with TRBJ2-7; TRBD2 aligns across 7 bases. The CDR3 has 14 amino acids. J was trimmed by 0 bases and V by 5 bases; bases with no gene match: 4. Germline V lookup: CDR1 SEHNR, CDR2 FQNEAQ (reference sequence). The CDR3 region is CASSAGGSSYEQYF. The CDR3, as DNA: TGTGCCAGCAGCGCGGGCGGGAGCTCCTACGAGCAGTACTTC.

Remarks on this clone: Other DNA sequences in this sample translate to the same CDR3. This chain connects TRBV7-9 to TRBJ2-3; 7 positions agree with TRBD2. The CDR3 extends over 14 amino acids. Germline-derived CDR1 and CDR2 are SEHNR and FQNEAQ (reference sequence). V was clipped by 3 bases and J by 3 bases; unmatched bases: 3. The CDR3 is CASSFTGGTDTQYF. CDR3 DNA: TGTGCCAGCAGCTTTACGGGGGGAACAGATACGCAGTATTTT. Complete variable domain (other parts from reference TRBV7-9 and TRBJ2-3): DTGVSQNPRHKITKRGQNVTFRCDPISEHNRLYWYRQTLGQGPEFLTYFQNEAQLEKSRLLSDRFSAERPKGSFSTLEIQRTEQGDSAMYLCASSFTGGTDTQYFGPGTRLTVL.

Details on this clone: Different DNA sequences within this sample yield the same CDR3. The chain has TRBV5-1 and TRBJ2-5; 9 nucleotides agree with TRBD1. Losses at the gene ends were 4 bases for V and 5 bases for J; bases not matched to a gene: 3. This CDR3 region has 13 residues. Germline loops: CDR1 SGHRS, CDR2 YFSETQ. This chain's CDR3 is CASSPDRGETQYF. DNA for the CDR3: TGCGCCAGCAGCCCGGACAGGGGTGAGACCCAGTACTTC.

The J gene is TRBJ1-1, the V gene TRBV11-2, with 8 bases fitting TRBD1. Trimming removed 2 bases from V and 5 bases from J; junction bases left unmatched: 4. CDR3 length: 14 residues. The V gene's germline CDR1 is SGHAT and CDR2 FQNNGV. CDR3 sequence: CASSLSGGKTEAFF. CDR3 nucleotides: TGTGCCAGCAGCTTATCAGGGGGCAAGACTGAAGCTTTCTTT.

The chain combines TRBV27 with TRBJ1-5; D is unclear. Trimming left V 4 bases short and J 7 bases short, with 14 bases between. CDR1 MNHEY and CDR2 SMNVEV come from the germline V gene (reference sequence). The CDR3 runs 14 residues. In DNA form, the CDR3 reads TGTGCCAGCAGTTACCCTTTCGTCCGCCAGCCCCAGCATTTT. Encoded protein: CASSYPFVRQPQHF.

The chain uses TRBV7-2 and TRBJ2-1; 12 bases line up with TRBD2. This CDR3 is 14 amino acids long. The junction had 4 bases not matched to a gene; V was cut back by 1 base and J by 12 bases. Looked up from germline, CDR1 is SGHTA and CDR2 is FQGNSA. The CDR3 region is CASSLDTSGGMQFF. CDR3 nucleotide sequence: TGTGCCAGCAGCTTAGACACTAGCGGGGGGATGCAGTTCTTC.

The rearrangement links TRBV29-1 to TRBJ2-2, with D perhaps TRBD1 or TRBD2 (5 bases each). Germline V gives CDR1 SQVTM, CDR2 ANQGSEA. There are 14 residues in the CDR3. Trimming took off 6 bases at V and 2 bases at J, with 13 bases between the two ends. As DNA, the CDR3 is TGCAGCGTCTCAACCGGGACCAACACCGGGGAGCTGTTTTTT. The encoded protein is CSVSTGTNTGELFF.

The CDR3 DNA follows: TGTGCCAGCTCTCCGCAGGACCACTATGGCTACACCTTC. It specifies CASSPQDHYGYTF. This rearrangement joins TRBV18 to TRBJ1-2; D unresolved. V shed 6 bases and J shed 3 bases, with 11 bases lying between them. CDR1 is KGHSH, CDR2 LQKENI, per germline. This CDR3 has 13 residues.

The chain recombines TRBV5-5 with TRBJ1-1, with a possible D match to TRBD1 (5 bases). The length of the CDR3 is 14 residues. V dropped 4 bases and J dropped 0 bases, with 10 bases sitting between them. Germline CDR1 is SGHKS and CDR2 is YYEKEE (reference sequence). The CDR3 sequence is CASSQDNMNTEAFF. DNA of the CDR3: TGTGCCAGCAGCCAGGACAACATGAACACTGAAGCTTTCTTT. Looking up the rest from reference TRBV5-5 and TRBJ1-1 gives the full variable domain: DAGVTQSPTHLIKTRGQQVTLRCSPISGHKSVSWYQQVLGQGPQFIFQYYEKEERGRGNFPDRFSARQFPNYSSELNVNALLLGDSALYLCASSQDNMNTEAFFGQGTRLTVV.

The chain uses TRBV7-9 and TRBJ1-1; tentatively, D is TRBD1 (5 bases). CDR1 SEHNR and CDR2 FQNEAQ come from the germline V gene (reference sequence). The CDR3 contains 15 residues. Trimming removed 5 bases from V and 6 bases from J, with 19 bases in between. The CDR3 protein is CASSRGGGGIPEAFF. CDR3 coding DNA: TGTGCCAGCAGCCGGGGAGGCGGGGGTATACCTGAAGCTTTCTTT. The full variable domain, its missing parts supplied by reference TRBV7-9 and TRBJ1-1, is DTGVSQNPRHKITKRGQNVTFRCDPISEHNRLYWYRQTLGQGPEFLTYFQNEAQLEKSRLLSDRFSAERPKGSFSTLEIQRTEQGDSAMYLCASSRGGGGIPEAFFGQGTRLTVV.

The chain couples TRBV6-1 to TRBJ1-1, with D unresolved. Germline CDR1 is MNHNS and CDR2 is SASEGT. Trimming removed 0 bases at V and 2 bases at J, with 10 bases between. This CDR3 contains 15 residues. CDR3 nucleotides: TGTGCCAGCAGTGAAGCCGGGAGCATCAACACTGAAGCTTTCTTT. Its translation: CASSEAGSINTEAFF.

This clone appeared once. The V gene is TRBV19, the J gene TRBJ2-4, with D maybe TRBD1 (5 bases). V lost 3 bases to trimming and J lost 4 bases, with 13 bases between them. Germline-derived CDR1 and CDR2 are LNHDA and SQIVND (reference sequence). The CDR3 length is 15 residues. CDR3 sequence (DNA): TGTGCCAGTAGTATTGTAATACAGGAGAAAAACATTCAGTACTTC. Protein product: CASSIVIQEKNIQYF.

The chain has TRBV28 and TRBJ2-3; TRBD2 matches at 9 bases. The V segment lost 6 bases and the J segment 3 bases; nucleotides outside the gene matches: 10. The germline CDR1 and CDR2 sequences are MDHEN and SYDVKM. The CDR3 totals 16 residues. CDR3 protein: CASRKAGGPSTDTQYF. CDR3 bases: TGTGCCAGCAGAAAGGCGGGGGGGCCTAGTACAGATACGCAGTATTTT.

This clone was detected only once. The chain employs TRBV9 and TRBJ2-1; 9 bases align to TRBD1. V trimming: 3 bases; J trimming: 3 bases; junction bases outside the gene matches: 7. Per germline, CDR1 SGDLS and CDR2 YYNGEE. CDR3 length equals 16 residues. DNA for the CDR3: TGTGCCAGCAGCGACTCCTGGGACAGGGTCTACAATGAGCAGTTCTTC. It translates to CASSDSWDRVYNEQFF. Full variable domain (rest looked up from reference TRBV9 and TRBJ2-1): DSGVTQTPKHLITATGQRVTLRCSPRSGDLSVYWYQQSLDQGLQFLIQYYNGEERAKGNILERFSAQQFPDLHSELNLSSLELGDSALYFCASSDSWDRVYNEQFFGPGTRLTVL.

The V gene is TRBV15, the J gene TRBJ2-1, with D tentatively TRBD1 (6 bases). V lost 1 base and J 3 bases, leaving 22 bases between the germline ends. Germline V lookup: CDR1 LNHNV, CDR2 YYDKDF (reference sequence). The CDR3 sequence is 19 residues long. This chain's CDR3 is CATSRGFVLSGQSYNEQFF. Written as DNA, the CDR3 is TGTGCCACCAGCAGAGGTTTCGTGCTGTCCGGACAGAGCTACAATGAGCAGTTCTTC.

J is TRBJ1-2 and V is TRBV29-1; no reliable D call. From germline, CDR1 is SQVTM and CDR2 ANQGSEA. The CDR3 is made up of 13 amino acids. The V end lost 3 bases, the J end lost 4 bases, and 12 bases lay between the germline ends. DNA for the CDR3: TGCAGCGTTGAGGCTTGGGTACCCTATGGCTACACCTTC. Protein: CSVEAWVPYGYTF.

The chain recombines TRBV2 with TRBJ1-1; 7 bases fit TRBD1. There are 13 residues in the CDR3. Looked up from germline, CDR1 is SNHLY and CDR2 is FYNNEI. In DNA, the CDR3 is TGTGAAACCCGGGGCAGGGGGAGATTTGAAGCTTTCTTT. It specifies CETRGRGRFEAFF.